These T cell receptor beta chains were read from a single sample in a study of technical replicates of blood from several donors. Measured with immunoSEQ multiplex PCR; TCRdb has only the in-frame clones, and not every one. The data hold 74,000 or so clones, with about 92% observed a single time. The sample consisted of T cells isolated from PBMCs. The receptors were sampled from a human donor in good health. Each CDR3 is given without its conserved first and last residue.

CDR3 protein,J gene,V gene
ASSSLRQDNYGYT,TRBJ1-2,TRBV6-5
ASSLVGSSTDTQY,TRBJ2-3,TRBV7-2
ASSLHPKRQGTVADTQY,TRBJ2-3,TRBV28
ASSPPQSPYEQY,TRBJ2-7,TRBV9
ATSRNQGTNQPQH,TRBJ1-5,TRBV15
ASSYPTLGTDTQY,TRBJ2-3,TRBV6-5
ASSVDSDYNEQF,TRBJ2-1,TRBV9
ASMLQRHTEAF,TRBJ1-1,TRBV19
ASSLGLVFSYEQY,TRBJ2-7,TRBV14
ASIRRWRSGETQY,TRBJ2-5,TRBV2
ASSDRRDRSGTEAF,TRBJ1-1,TRBV25-1
ASSLGKPLQGADQPQH,TRBJ1-5,TRBV28
ASSPGQINYEQY,TRBJ2-7,TRBV4-1
ASSLTAGATDTQY,TRBJ2-3,TRBV7-3
ASSLSGGNYGYT,TRBJ1-2,TRBV5-5